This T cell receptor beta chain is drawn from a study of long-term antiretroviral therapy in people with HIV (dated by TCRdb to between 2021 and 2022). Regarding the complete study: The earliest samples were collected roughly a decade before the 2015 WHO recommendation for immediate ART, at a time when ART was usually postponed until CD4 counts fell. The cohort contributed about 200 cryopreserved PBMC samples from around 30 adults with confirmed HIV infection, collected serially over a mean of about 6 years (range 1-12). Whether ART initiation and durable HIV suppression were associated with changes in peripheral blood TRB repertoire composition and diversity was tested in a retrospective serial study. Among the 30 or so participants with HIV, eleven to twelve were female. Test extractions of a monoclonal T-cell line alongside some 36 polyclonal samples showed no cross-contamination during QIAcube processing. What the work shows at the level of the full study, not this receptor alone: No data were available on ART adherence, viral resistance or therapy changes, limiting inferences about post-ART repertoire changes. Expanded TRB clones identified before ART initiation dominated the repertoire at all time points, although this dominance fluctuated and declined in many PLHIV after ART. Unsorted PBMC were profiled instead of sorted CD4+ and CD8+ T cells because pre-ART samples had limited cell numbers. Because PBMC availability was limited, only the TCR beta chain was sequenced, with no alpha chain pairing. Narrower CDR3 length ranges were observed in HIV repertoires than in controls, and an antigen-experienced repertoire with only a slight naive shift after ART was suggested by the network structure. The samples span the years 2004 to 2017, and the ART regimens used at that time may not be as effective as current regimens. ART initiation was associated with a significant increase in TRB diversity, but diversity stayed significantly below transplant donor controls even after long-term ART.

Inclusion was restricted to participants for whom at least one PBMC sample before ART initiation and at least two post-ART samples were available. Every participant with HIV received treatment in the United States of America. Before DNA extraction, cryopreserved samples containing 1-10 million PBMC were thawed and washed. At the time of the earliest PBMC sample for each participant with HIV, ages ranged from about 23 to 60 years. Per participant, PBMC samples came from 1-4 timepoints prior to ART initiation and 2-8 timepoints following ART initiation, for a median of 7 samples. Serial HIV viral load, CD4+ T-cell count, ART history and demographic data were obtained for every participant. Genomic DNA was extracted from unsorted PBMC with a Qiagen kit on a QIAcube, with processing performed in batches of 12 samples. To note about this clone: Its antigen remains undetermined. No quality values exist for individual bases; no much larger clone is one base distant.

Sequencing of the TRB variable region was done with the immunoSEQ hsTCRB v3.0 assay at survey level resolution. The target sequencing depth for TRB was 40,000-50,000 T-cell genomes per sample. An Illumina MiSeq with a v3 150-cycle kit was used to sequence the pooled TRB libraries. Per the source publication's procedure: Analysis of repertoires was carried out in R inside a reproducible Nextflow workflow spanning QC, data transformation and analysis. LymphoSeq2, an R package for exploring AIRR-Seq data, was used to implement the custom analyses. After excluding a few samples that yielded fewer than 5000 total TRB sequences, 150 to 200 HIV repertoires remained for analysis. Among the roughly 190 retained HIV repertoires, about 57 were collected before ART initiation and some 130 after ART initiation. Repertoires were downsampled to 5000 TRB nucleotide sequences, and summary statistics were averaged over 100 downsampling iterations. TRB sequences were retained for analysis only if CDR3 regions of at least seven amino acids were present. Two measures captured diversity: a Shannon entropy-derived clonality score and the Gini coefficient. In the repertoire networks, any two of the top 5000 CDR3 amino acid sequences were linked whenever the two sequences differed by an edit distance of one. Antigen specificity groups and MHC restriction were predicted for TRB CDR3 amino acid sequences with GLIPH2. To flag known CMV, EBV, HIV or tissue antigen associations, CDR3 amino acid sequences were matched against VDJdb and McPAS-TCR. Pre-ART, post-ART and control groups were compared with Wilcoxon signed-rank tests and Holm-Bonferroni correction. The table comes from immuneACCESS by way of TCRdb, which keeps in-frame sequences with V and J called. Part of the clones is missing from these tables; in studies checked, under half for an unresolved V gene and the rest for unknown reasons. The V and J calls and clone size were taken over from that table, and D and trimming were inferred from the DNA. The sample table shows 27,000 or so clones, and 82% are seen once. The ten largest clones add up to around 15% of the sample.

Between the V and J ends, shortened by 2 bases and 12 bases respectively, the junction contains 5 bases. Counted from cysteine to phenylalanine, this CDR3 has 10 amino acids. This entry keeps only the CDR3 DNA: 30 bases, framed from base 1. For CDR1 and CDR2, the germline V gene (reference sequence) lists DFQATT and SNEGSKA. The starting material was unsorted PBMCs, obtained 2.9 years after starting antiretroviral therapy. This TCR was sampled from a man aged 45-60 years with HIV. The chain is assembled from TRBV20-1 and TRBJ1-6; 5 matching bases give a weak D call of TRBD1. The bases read TGCAGTGCTAGAACAGGACCCCTCCACTTT. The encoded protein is CSARTGPLHF.